These 31 T cell receptor beta chains share one sample of origin, sequenced in a study of cytomegalovirus exposure and HLA in healthy donors. Primers included in the PCR were 60 Vbeta and 13 Jbeta primers. Repertoires were generated with immunoSEQ multiplex PCR, while TCRdb's copy carries only in-frame clones and drops some. The sample records 120,000 to 150,000 clones, around 80% being singletons. Sequencing used PBMCs. The receptors were sampled from a woman between 25 and 40 years old in good health and CMV-seronegative.

V and J are TRBV19 and TRBJ2-1, with 9 bases identical to TRBD1. After removal of 0 bases from V and 6 bases from J, the junction contained 6 bases not matched to a gene. Germline V gives CDR1 LNHDA, CDR2 SQIVND (reference sequence). The CDR3 is 16 amino acids. The CDR3 DNA is TGTGCCAGTAGTATAGATCTGGGGACAGGGATCAATGAGCAGTTCTTC. This codes for CASSIDLGTGINEQFF.

V usage is TRBV6-6 and J usage is TRBJ1-5; no definite D call. This CDR3 spans 14 amino acids. V lost 2 bases to trimming and J lost 2 bases, with 7 bases between them. Germline CDR1 reads MNHNY; CDR2 reads SVGAGI (reference sequence). CDR3 DNA sequence: TGTGCCAGCAGTTACCTTACAGGCAATCAGCCCCAGCATTTT. Amino acid sequence: CASSYLTGNQPQHF.

The gene calls are TRBV6-5 and TRBJ1-4; D is unresolved. V lost 5 bases and J 4 bases, leaving 14 bases between the germline ends. Germline V gene lookup returns CDR1 MNHEY and CDR2 SVGAGI. The CDR3 covers 15 residues. The CDR3 DNA sequence: TGTGCCAGCAGTAGAACGGTTTTTGGTAATGAAAAACTGTTTTTT. Translation: CASSRTVFGNEKLFF.

The gene calls are TRBV2 and TRBJ1-1, with a tentative D call TRBD1 (6 bases). CDR3 length: 14 amino acids. Trimming pared 7 bases from V and 3 bases from J, leaving 15 bases between. CDR1 is SNHLY, CDR2 FYNNEI, per germline. The CDR3 loop reads CASKSEQGYTEAFF. In DNA, the CDR3 is TGTGCCAGCAAAAGCGAACAGGGCTACACTGAAGCTTTCTTT.

This clone has a handful of counts. This chain joins TRBV10-1 and TRBJ2-1; a weak D match, TRBD1 (5 bases). Germline lookup yields CDR1 WNHNN and CDR2 SYGVQD (reference sequence). This CDR3 contains 13 residues. V was shortened by 6 bases and J by 5 bases, with 11 bases between the two germline ends. For the CDR3, the DNA is TGCGCCAGCAGGGACACCGGCCACAATGAGCAGTTCTTC. This codes for CASRDTGHNEQFF.

This chain uses TRBV7-2 with TRBJ2-5, with TRBD2 matching 7 bases. Germline V gene sequence: CDR1 SGHTA, CDR2 FQGNSA. The CDR3 totals 14 residues. The V segment lost 6 bases and the J segment 5 bases; nucleotides outside the gene matches: 9. The CDR3 reads CASRRGGSLETQYF. The CDR3 DNA follows: TGTGCCAGCAGGCGGGGCGGGAGCTTGGAGACCCAGTACTTC.

This sequence joins TRBV19 and TRBJ1-5; no definite D call. Trimming stripped 2 bases from V and 2 bases from J, with 10 bases between. The CDR3 runs to 15 residues. Per the germline V gene, CDR1 is LNHDA and CDR2 is SQIVND (reference sequence). CDR3 nucleotides: TGTGCCAGTAGTATAACGGGGTTTGGCAATCAGCCCCAGCATTTT. It translates to CASSITGFGNQPQHF.

This rearrangement joins TRBV7-9 to TRBJ2-1; TRBD2 matches 11 bases. Looked up from germline, CDR1 is SEHNR and CDR2 is FQNEAQ (reference sequence). With 1 base clipped from V and 0 bases from J, the junction kept 8 bases outside the gene matches. The CDR3 is 19 residues long. This chain's CDR3 is CASSLEALAGGPSYNEQFF. The CDR3 coding sequence is TGTGCCAGCAGCTTAGAGGCCCTAGCGGGGGGACCCTCCTACAATGAGCAGTTCTTC.

There are a few counts of this clone. The chain has TRBV5-4 and TRBJ2-1, with D possibly matching TRBD2 (7 bases). V lost 0 bases to trimming and J lost 8 bases, with 18 bases between them. This CDR3 contains 16 residues. Germline CDR1 and CDR2: SGHNT and YYREEE (reference sequence). The CDR3 region has the DNA TGTGCCAGCAGCTTGGCCCTGCAGGGGAGGGACGATGAGCAGTTCTTC. It codes for CASSLALQGRDDEQFF.

This CDR3 reads CASSPGVNGDQPQHF. The CDR3 nucleotides are TGTGCCAGCTCACCGGGAGTCAACGGGGATCAGCCCCAGCATTTT. This sequence joins TRBV18 and TRBJ1-5; D call uncertain. The V gene's germline CDR1 is KGHSH and CDR2 LQKENI. The length of the CDR3 is 15 residues. The ends were cut back, 3 bases at V and 5 bases at J, with 14 bases in the middle.

The rearrangement uses TRBV11-1 and TRBJ2-5; TRBD2 matches 7 bases. V lost 0 bases and J lost 2; bases outside the gene matches: 6. The CDR3 is 16 amino acids. From germline, CDR1 is SGHAT and CDR2 FQDESV (reference sequence). DNA of the CDR3: TGTGCCAGCAGCTTAGCTCTTCCGGGACTACAAGAGACCCAGTACTTC. It is translated as CASSLALPGLQETQYF.

The chain combines TRBV12-5 with TRBJ1-6, with D perhaps matching TRBD1 (5 bases). Germline V CDR1 and CDR2: LGHNT, FRNRAP. V shed 2 bases and J shed 17 bases, with 13 bases lying between them. This CDR3 contains 12 residues. The CDR3 sequence is CASGLHNRFVHF. CDR3 in DNA: TGTGCTAGTGGTTTGCATAACAGGTTTGTCCACTTT.

The rearrangement links TRBV19 to TRBJ1-2; 8 bases line up with TRBD1. The CDR3 is 13 amino acids. CDR1 LNHDA and CDR2 SQIVND come from the germline V gene (reference sequence). J gave up 5 bases and V 4 bases, and 3 bases lay outside the gene matches. The CDR3 sequence is CASSTGGRYGYTF. As DNA, the CDR3 is TGTGCCAGTAGTACAGGGGGCCGGTATGGCTACACCTTC.

The rearrangement uses TRBV7-9 and TRBJ1-2; 7 nucleotides match TRBD1. This CDR3 is built from 17 residues. CDR1 SEHNR and CDR2 FQNEAQ come from the germline V gene (reference sequence). The V and J ends lost 4 bases and 3 bases, in that order; junction bases with no gene match: 14. The CDR3 sequence: CASSSFPQGQWDYGYTF. DNA for the CDR3: TGTGCCAGCAGCTCCTTCCCTCAGGGACAGTGGGACTATGGCTACACCTTC.

The chain is built from TRBV7-8 and TRBJ1-5; the D gene is possibly TRBD1 (6 bases). The germline V gene has CDR1 SGHVS and CDR2 FQNEAQ. This CDR3 has 15 residues. V was trimmed by 4 bases and J by 2 bases, leaving 12 bases between them. The CDR3 DNA is TGTGCCAGCAGCTCACAGGGAAGTGGCAATCAGCCCCAGCATTTT. The encoded protein is CASSSQGSGNQPQHF.

The V gene is TRBV7-8, the J gene TRBJ2-7, with 9 nucleotides matching TRBD2. The CDR3 is 21 amino acids. Germline lookup yields CDR1 SGHVS and CDR2 FQNEAQ. V was clipped by 3 bases and J by 2 bases; unmatched bases: 23. The CDR3 sequence: CASSFGTRVASGDKLPYEQYF. DNA of the CDR3: TGTGCCAGCAGCTTTGGGACTCGGGTGGCTAGCGGGGATAAACTTCCCTACGAGCAGTACTTC.

With regard to this clone: This sample also contains other DNA sequences that code for the same CDR3. This CDR3 reads CASSFGSNYGYTF. The CDR3 nucleotides read TGCGCCAGCAGCTTCGGGAGTAACTATGGCTACACCTTC. This chain links TRBV5-1 with TRBJ1-2; D gene unclear. Germline V lookup: CDR1 SGHRS, CDR2 YFSETQ. The CDR3 loop spans 13 amino acids. V lost 2 bases, J lost 1 base, and 6 bases lay in between.

The rearrangement joins TRBV6-1 to TRBJ1-2; D ambiguous. CDR3 length: 14 residues. In germline, CDR1 is MNHNS, CDR2 SASEGT. V shed 1 base and J shed 4 bases, with 10 bases lying between them. The CDR3 reads CASSEDPTSYGYTF. In DNA form, the CDR3 reads TGTGCCAGCAGTGAAGATCCGACAAGCTATGGCTACACCTTC.

The CDR3 bases are TGCGCCAGCGGAGGGACAGGGCGAGGAATCGACTATGGCTACACCTTC. Protein sequence: CASGGTGRGIDYGYTF. The V and J genes are TRBV5-1 and TRBJ1-2; 9 nucleotides align to TRBD1. V lost 7 bases to trimming and J lost 3 bases; unmatched junction nucleotides: 13. The CDR3 has 16 amino acids. Germline loops: CDR1 SGHRS, CDR2 YFSETQ. The complete variable domain, with remaining parts taken from reference TRBV5-1 and TRBJ1-2, reads KAGVTQTPRYLIKTRGQQVTLSCSPISGHRSVSWYQQTPGQGLQFLFEYFSETQRNKGNFPGRFSGRQFSNSRSEMNVSTLELGDSALYLCASGGTGRGIDYGYTFGSGTRLTVV.

This clone appeared a few times. The rearrangement links TRBV5-1 to TRBJ1-2, with a tentative D call TRBD1 (6 bases). Trimming took 0 bases from V and 6 from J, leaving 9 bases between them. The CDR3 runs 13 residues. From germline, CDR1 is SGHRS and CDR2 YFSETQ. CDR3 in amino acids: CASSLVSGDGYTF. DNA of the CDR3: TGCGCCAGCAGCTTGGTGTCAGGGGATGGCTACACCTTC.

V usage is TRBV6-4 and J usage is TRBJ2-3; 9 nucleotides align to TRBD2. V lost 3 bases and J lost 5; bases outside the gene matches: 6. Germline loops: CDR1 MRHNA, CDR2 SNTAGT. The CDR3 sequence is 15 residues long. DNA of the CDR3: TGTGCCAGCAGTGAGGTAGCGGGAGCCCAAGATACGCAGTATTTT. Protein product: CASSEVAGAQDTQYF.

This chain connects TRBV29-1 to TRBJ2-3; TRBD1 aligns across 8 bases. The CDR3 extends over 14 amino acids. CDR1 SQVTM and CDR2 ANQGSEA come from the germline V gene. The V segment lost 4 bases and the J segment 1 base; nucleotides outside the gene matches: 4. The CDR3 reads CSVGATGGTDTQYF. DNA for the CDR3: TGCAGCGTTGGAGCGACAGGGGGCACAGATACGCAGTATTTT.

The chain joins TRBV7-2 to TRBJ2-3, with D possibly being TRBD2 (6 bases). The CDR3 contains 14 residues. Trimming pared 4 bases from V and 7 bases from J, leaving 15 bases between. Germline-derived CDR1 and CDR2 are SGHTA and FQGNSA. CDR3 sequence (DNA): TGTGCCAGCAGCTCGCCGGCGGGGTGGTATACGCAGTATTTT. Its translation: CASSSPAGWYTQYF.

This chain connects TRBV18 to TRBJ2-7, with D possibly being TRBD1 (5 bases). This CDR3 is 15 amino acids long. CDR1 and CDR2 (germline): KGHSH, LQKENI. V was pared by 0 bases and J by 5 bases, with 14 bases between. This chain's CDR3 is CASSPPQGTAHEQYF. The CDR3 DNA is TGTGCCAGCTCACCACCCCAGGGAACGGCCCACGAGCAGTACTTC.

The chain carries TRBV29-1 and TRBJ2-3; D might be TRBD1 (6 bases). Trimming cost V 4 bases and J 3 bases, with 11 bases left between them. Germline CDR1 reads SQVTM; CDR2 reads ANQGSEA. CDR3 size: 13 residues. The CDR3 loop is CSVVKGVTDTQYF. CDR3 sequence (DNA): TGCAGCGTTGTTAAGGGGGTAACAGATACGCAGTATTTT.

The J gene is TRBJ2-1, the V gene TRBV4-1; 8 bases are a match to TRBD1. Germline lookup yields CDR1 MGHRA and CDR2 YSYEKL. The CDR3 is 15 amino acids. Losses at the gene ends were 1 base for V and 7 bases for J; bases not matched to a gene: 6. CDR3 bases: TGCGCCAGCAGCCAAGGGATGGGACAGGCAAATGAGCAGTTCTTC. Amino acid sequence: CASSQGMGQANEQFF.

V usage is TRBV7-3 and J usage is TRBJ2-6; D not certain. This CDR3 region has 16 residues. Looked up from germline, CDR1 is SGHTA and CDR2 is FQGTGA. V shed 5 bases and J shed 0 bases, with 11 bases lying between them. CDR3 protein: CASSDARSSGANVLTF. The CDR3, as DNA: TGTGCCAGCAGCGATGCGAGGAGCTCTGGGGCCAACGTCCTGACTTTC.

The chain is built from TRBV9 and TRBJ1-4; TRBD1 aligns across 7 bases. The length of the CDR3 is 14 residues. Looked up from germline, CDR1 is SGDLS and CDR2 is YYNGEE. Germline trimming cut 4 bases from V and 7 bases from J; bases unmatched to any gene: 7. The CDR3 here is CASSKTGRAEKLFF. The CDR3 coding sequence is TGTGCCAGCAGCAAGACAGGGCGGGCTGAAAAACTGTTTTTT.

The chain recombines TRBV30 with TRBJ1-6; 7 bases align to TRBD1. With V trimmed by 3 bases and J by 5 bases, 4 bases remained unmatched. Germline CDR1 reads GTSNPN; CDR2 reads SVGIG (reference sequence). The CDR3 runs 14 residues. CDR3 nucleotides: TGTGCCTGGAGCACAGGGGACGATAATTCACCCCTCCACTTT. It translates to CAWSTGDDNSPLHF. The whole variable domain, filled in from reference TRBV30 and TRBJ1-6, reads SQTIHQWPATLVQPVGSPLSLECTVEGTSNPNLYWYRQAAGRGLQLLFYSVGIGQISSEVPQNLSASRPQDRQFILSSKKLLLSDSGFYLCAWSTGDDNSPLHFGNGTRLTVT.

The chain has TRBV7-2 and TRBJ2-7; 13 positions agree with TRBD2. CDR1 and CDR2 from the germline V gene are SGHTA and FQGNSA. The CDR3 totals 17 residues. The ends lost 1 base at V and 5 bases at J; junction bases unmatched: 8. CDR3 region: CASSLVGVLAGGDEQYF. The CDR3 DNA reads TGTGCCAGCAGCTTAGTTGGGGTACTAGCGGGGGGGGACGAGCAGTACTTC. Filled out from reference TRBV7-2 and TRBJ2-7, the complete variable domain reads GAGVSQSPSNKVTEKGKDVELRCDPISGHTALYWYRQSLGQGLEFLIYFQGNSAPDKSGLPSDRFSAERTGGSVSTLTIQRTQQEDSAVYLCASSLVGVLAGGDEQYFGPGTRLTVT.

This chain's CDR3 is CATTTGQGNTIYF. The CDR3 DNA follows: TGTGCCACCACGACAGGACAAGGAAACACCATATATTTT. This chain connects TRBV2 to TRBJ1-3; the D gene is possibly TRBD1 (6 bases). The CDR3 contains 13 residues. Trimming removed 10 bases at V and 4 bases at J, with 14 bases between. CDR1 SNHLY and CDR2 FYNNEI come from the germline V gene.